This paragraph covers one T cell receptor beta chain sequence. What it binds is not known. Unique molecular identifiers were built into the TCRbeta library. TCRdb used MiXCR to reprocess the PCR reads, holding one entry per CDR3 protein. The sample contains approximately 430,000 distinct CDR3 sequences, about a sixth of which appear only once. The data are from a study of T-cell reconstitution after alpha-beta-depleted transplantation in children. Findings of the study overall: T-cell numbers and diversity one year post-transplant derived largely from freshly generated T cells.

CDR3 length: 15 amino acids. Germline loops: CDR1 SEHNR, CDR2 FQNEAQ (reference sequence). V was cut by 3 bases and J by 1 base, with 9 bases left in between. This receptor was taken from a boy in the first two years of life who had a stem cell transplant for Wiskott-Aldrich syndrome, so the T cells may come from the graft donor. The chain employs TRBV7-9 and TRBJ2-2, with a possible D match to TRBD1 (6 bases). Specimen: PBMCs, mostly from graft donor cells, collected 360 days after TCRalphabeta/CD19-depleted stem cell transplant. DNA of the CDR3: TGTGCCAGCAGCTTGTACAGGGAGAACACCGGGGAGCTGTTTTTT. Protein product: CASSLYRENTGELFF.